Listed below are T cell receptor beta chains from one sample, sequenced in a study of T cell repertoires in cytomegalovirus infection. Their target antigens are unknown. MiXCR, applied by TCRdb to the reads, yields one record per CDR3 protein. The sample includes roughly 120,000 distinct CDR3 sequences, approximately 30% of them seen just once. The material sequenced was CD8+ T cells from cultured PBMCs, taken from culture after CMV antigen stimulation. The receptors were sampled from a human donor in good health (CMV status not recorded). Some clones in this sample may be carry-over from other donors' samples. Both conserved end residues are part of each CDR3. D genes are given only for firm matches. A clone size is listed for some rows: how often the clone was seen (once, few, many), or a class if it is expanded.

cdr3_aa cdr3_nt j_call d_call clone_size v_call
CASSYAVGYETQYF TGTGCCAGCAGTTACGCGGTGGGGTACGAGACCCAGTACTTC TRBJ2-5 - - TRBV27
CASSSNGTSGGPYPDTQYF TGTGCCAGTAGTTCCAACGGGACTAGCGGGGGGCCATACCCAGATACGCAGTATTTT TRBJ2-3 TRBD2 - TRBV19
CASSLRGKTDTQYF TGTGCCAGCAGCTTGAGGGGGAAAACAGATACGCAGTATTTT TRBJ2-3 - few TRBV5-4
CASSLEQRGPGVAQHF TGCGCCAGCAGCTTGGAACAAAGGGGCCCTGGGGTGGCCCAGCATTTT TRBJ1-5 - - TRBV5-1
CASSPATAPGAYVYGYTF TGTGCCAGCAGCCCTGCGACGGCGCCAGGGGCGTACGTCTATGGCTACACCTTC TRBJ1-2 - few TRBV7-9
CASSLEYNTEAFF TGTGCCAGCAGCTTAGAATACAACACTGAAGCTTTCTTT TRBJ1-1 - few TRBV7-9
CASSAPGLAGLQETQYF TGTGCCAGCTCCGCTCCGGGACTAGCGGGGCTCCAAGAGACCCAGTACTTC TRBJ2-5 TRBD2 few TRBV2
CASSFLGPYEQYF TGTGCCAGCAGCTTCTTGGGCCCCTACGAGCAGTACTTC TRBJ2-7 - few TRBV7-9
CASSQRPGPSTGELFF TGCGCCAGCAGCCAACGCCCAGGGCCCAGCACCGGGGAGCTGTTTTTT TRBJ2-2 - - TRBV4-1
CASSHQNSNYGYTF TGTGCCAGCAGCCACCAGAACAGTAACTATGGCTACACCTTC TRBJ1-2 - - TRBV4-2
CASKRAGAYNEQFF TGTGCCAGTAAACGGGCGGGGGCATACAATGAGCAGTTCTTC TRBJ2-1 - - TRBV6-6
CASSLWGPTYEQYF TGTGCCAGCAGTTTGTGGGGGCCCACCTACGAGCAGTACTTC TRBJ2-7 - few TRBV6-1
CASSQDLYEQYF TGCGCCAGCAGCCAGGACCTTTACGAGCAGTACTTC TRBJ2-7 - once TRBV4-1
CASSYRPAGANPPNTGELFF TGTGCCAGCAGTTACAGGCCGGCGGGGGCAAACCCGCCGAACACCGGGGAGCTGTTTTTT TRBJ2-2 - - TRBV6-6
CASSFLASTTENSYEQYF TGTGCCAGCAGTTTCTTAGCCTCCACGACGGAGAACTCCTACGAGCAGTACTTC TRBJ2-7 - - TRBV27
CATSRGQGPYNEQFF TGTGCCACCAGCCGTGGACAGGGACCCTACAATGAGCAGTTCTTC TRBJ2-1 TRBD1 - TRBV15